The 32 T cell receptor beta chains below all came from one sample that was sequenced in a study of blood T cell repertoires in COVID-19. TCRdb's copy holds only in-frame clones and misses some; the assay was immunoSEQ multiplex PCR. The table lists approximately 450,000 clones, 87% of them singletons. Sequences were obtained from PBMCs or T cells enriched from blood (not recorded which). These receptor sequences come from a woman younger than 35 with acute COVID-19.

The genes are TRBV30 and TRBJ1-1, with 9 bases fitting TRBD1. Germline V CDR1 and CDR2: GTSNPN, SVGIG (reference sequence). The V and J ends lost 5 bases and 8 bases, in that order; junction bases with no gene match: 12. This CDR3 is built from 14 residues. As DNA, the CDR3 is TGTGCCTGGCACGGGGGACAGGGAATTCCCGAAGCTTTCTTT. Residues: CAWHGGQGIPEAFF.

The chain couples TRBV11-2 to TRBJ2-2; TRBD1 might be the D (6 bases). V dropped 3 bases and J dropped 1 base, with 15 bases sitting between them. The germline CDR1 and CDR2 sequences are SGHAT and FQNNGV. The CDR3 sequence is 17 residues long. Here the CDR3 DNA reads TGTGCCAGCAGCTTTCCCCGGGACAAGAAGAACACCGGGGAGCTGTTTTTT. It codes for CASSFPRDKKNTGELFF.

The V and J genes are TRBV6-5 and TRBJ2-1, with 9 bases lining up with TRBD1. The germline V gene encodes CDR1 MNHEY and CDR2 SVGAGI. CDR3 length: 15 amino acids. Unmatched junction bases numbered 7, after V lost 6 bases and J lost 4 bases. CDR3: CASSPGQGEYNEQFF. The CDR3 DNA is TGTGCCAGCAGCCCGGGACAGGGCGAATACAATGAGCAGTTCTTC.

The chain links TRBV10-3 to TRBJ2-1; TRBD2 might be the D (6 bases). The length of the CDR3 is 18 residues. The V end was cut by 0 bases, the J end by 4 bases, with 19 bases between. CDR1 is ENHRY, CDR2 SYGVKD, per germline. CDR3 nucleotide sequence: TGTGCCATCAGTGAGTCCCAGATCCGGGACTTCCCATACAATGAGCAGTTCTTC. It is translated as CAISESQIRDFPYNEQFF.

The chain employs TRBV28 and TRBJ2-4; D unresolved. CDR3 length: 13 residues. Germline-derived CDR1 and CDR2 are MDHEN and SYDVKM. V lost 5 bases and J 8 bases, leaving 13 bases between the germline ends. CDR3 DNA sequence: TGTGCCAGCAGTCCCCAGAGCGTGGACATTCAGTACTTC. Translation: CASSPQSVDIQYF.

The rearrangement uses TRBV4-1 and TRBJ1-1; D remains unclear. The CDR3 totals 14 residues. The V gene lost 3 bases and the J gene lost 0 bases, with 8 bases spanning the gap. Germline assignment: CDR1 MGHRA and CDR2 YSYEKL. The CDR3 coding sequence is TGCGCCAGCAGCCAGAGAATGATGAACACTGAAGCTTTCTTT. Protein: CASSQRMMNTEAFF.

The CDR3 sequence: CASSDVTGNGYTF. CDR3 DNA sequence: TGTGCCAGCAGTGACGTGACAGGGAATGGCTACACCTTC. The chain combines TRBV6-4 with TRBJ1-2, with 7 bases identical to TRBD1. V gave up 2 bases and J gave up 6 bases; unmatched junction bases: 3. Germline V CDR1 and CDR2: MRHNA, SNTAGT. The CDR3 has 13 residues.

This clone was found a few times. V and J are TRBV5-1 and TRBJ1-6, with TRBD1 matching 10 bases. The CDR3 spans 15 residues. V lost 0 bases to trimming and J lost 7 bases; unmatched junction nucleotides: 1. Germline CDR1 and CDR2: SGHRS and YFSETQ. The DNA of the CDR3 is TGCGCCAGCAGCTTGGAGGGACAGGGGAATTCACCCCTCCACTTT. As protein: CASSLEGQGNSPLHF.

The gene calls are TRBV7-9 and TRBJ2-3; tentatively, D is TRBD1 (6 bases). The V end was cut by 2 bases, the J end by 6 bases, with 12 bases between. The CDR3 is 14 amino acids. Germline V lookup: CDR1 SEHNR, CDR2 FQNEAQ (reference sequence). In DNA, the CDR3 is TGTGCCAGCAGCTTACCCCAGGGGTTGGATACGCAGTATTTT. Its translation: CASSLPQGLDTQYF.

The chain uses TRBV29-1 and TRBJ2-1; 7 bases are a match to TRBD2. Germline CDR1 reads SQVTM; CDR2 reads ANQGSEA. The junction had 5 bases not matched to a gene; V was cut back by 3 bases and J by 9 bases. The CDR3 runs 12 residues. The CDR3 DNA reads as TGCAGCGTTGACCTGACTAGCCTTGAGCAGTTCTTC. Translated: CSVDLTSLEQFF.

The rearrangement uses TRBV6-2 or TRBV6-3 and TRBJ2-5; D gene ambiguous. There are 14 residues in the CDR3. Germline CDR1 and CDR2: MNHEY and SVGEGT. V was trimmed by 0 bases and J by 3 bases, leaving 8 bases between them. In DNA, the CDR3 is TGTGCCAGCAGTTACTCGAGCACGAAAGAGACCCAGTACTTC. It is translated as CASSYSSTKETQYF.

The chain combines TRBV6-1 with TRBJ1-5, with 8 bases matching TRBD1. With 0 bases clipped from V and 6 bases from J, the junction kept 1 base outside the gene matches. The CDR3 is 14 amino acids. CDR1 is MNHNS and CDR2 is SASEGT in the germline V gene. CDR3 residues: CASSEATGVQPQHF. In DNA, the CDR3 is TGTGCCAGCAGTGAAGCGACAGGGGTTCAGCCCCAGCATTTT.

The chain employs TRBV5-4 and TRBJ1-6; 7 positions agree with TRBD1. The V gene end was trimmed by 4 bases and the J gene end by 8 bases; junction bases not matched to a gene: 3. The germline V gene encodes CDR1 SGHNT and CDR2 YYREEE (reference sequence). The CDR3 runs 13 residues. CDR3 region: CASSRDSYSPLHF. DNA of the CDR3: TGTGCCAGCAGCCGGGACAGTTATTCACCCCTCCACTTT.

V and J are TRBV14 and TRBJ1-1; TRBD1 matches 8 bases. The CDR3 has 15 amino acids. V trimming: 3 bases; J trimming: 4 bases; junction bases outside the gene matches: 7. CDR1 and CDR2 from the germline V gene are SGHDN and FVKESK. The CDR3 is CASSHATGVITEAFF. CDR3 coding DNA: TGTGCCAGCAGCCATGCGACAGGGGTGATCACTGAAGCTTTCTTT.

This chain links TRBV5-6 with TRBJ2-7; weak D call: TRBD2 (6 bases). Looked up from germline, CDR1 is SGHDT and CDR2 is YYEEEE. Trimming cost V 4 bases and J 0 bases, with 14 bases left between them. The CDR3 contains 15 residues. DNA for the CDR3: TGTGCCAGCAGCAGCCCTAGCGCCAGCTCCTACGAGCAGTACTTC. Encoded protein: CASSSPSASSYEQYF.

The V gene is TRBV14, the J gene TRBJ2-3, with 7 bases fitting TRBD2. This CDR3 region has 14 residues. Germline values: CDR1 SGHDN, CDR2 FVKESK. Trimming at V came to 3 bases and at J to 4 bases, leaving 4 bases not matched to a gene. The DNA of the CDR3 is TGTGCCAGCAGCCAGACTAGCACGGCAGATACGCAGTATTTT. The encoded protein is CASSQTSTADTQYF.

The chain employs TRBV27 and TRBJ2-7; TRBD2 aligns across 10 bases. CDR1 is MNHEY and CDR2 is SMNVEV in the germline V gene (reference sequence). Trimming removed 3 bases from V and 0 bases from J; junction bases left unmatched: 8. The CDR3 covers 17 residues. The CDR3 protein is CASSFRILAGSSYEQYF. The CDR3 region has the DNA TGTGCCAGCAGTTTCCGGATACTAGCGGGGAGCTCCTACGAGCAGTACTTC.

The chain employs TRBV5-1 and TRBJ1-1; 9 bases align to TRBD1. Trimming cost V 0 bases and J 6 bases; bases outside gene matches: 3. The CDR3 consists of 14 residues. Per the germline V gene, CDR1 is SGHRS and CDR2 is YFSETQ. CDR3 DNA sequence: TGCGCCAGCAGCTTGGACAGGGGGCGCCCTGAAGCTTTCTTT. It specifies CASSLDRGRPEAFF.

The chain has TRBV27 and TRBJ2-1; tentative D call: TRBD2 (7 bases). This CDR3 has 17 residues. The ends were cut back, 5 bases at V and 4 bases at J, with 21 bases in the middle. Germline V CDR1 and CDR2: MNHEY, SMNVEV (reference sequence). The CDR3 nucleotides are TGTGCCAGCAGTCAGGGGTCGTTGGGCGGGGGATACAATGAGCAGTTCTTC. This encodes CASSQGSLGGGYNEQFF.

This rearrangement joins TRBV11-3 to TRBJ2-7; TRBD1 might be the D (6 bases). CDR3 length: 14 residues. Germline CDR1 reads SGHNT; CDR2 reads YENEEA. V lost 1 base and J lost 7, with 14 bases in between. The CDR3 here is CASSLGGPPSEQYF. As DNA, the CDR3 is TGTGCCAGCAGCTTAGGGGGGCCTCCGAGTGAGCAGTACTTC.

The V call is TRBV4-3, the J call TRBJ2-1; a weak D match, TRBD2 (5 bases). The V gene's germline CDR1 is LGHNA and CDR2 YSLEER. The CDR3 runs to 15 residues. With 0 bases removed from V and 4 bases from J, the gap between germline ends came to 10 bases. The CDR3 here is CASSQDEGSYNEQFF. The CDR3 bases are TGCGCCAGCAGCCAAGATGAGGGCAGTTACAATGAGCAGTTCTTC.

This clone was found once. The CDR3 nucleotides read TGTGCCAGCAGCCATGGGACAGGCTCTGGAAACACCATATATTTT. Residues: CASSHGTGSGNTIYF. The chain recombines TRBV5-8 with TRBJ1-3, with 8 bases fitting TRBD1. This CDR3 has 15 amino acids. CDR1 is SGHTS and CDR2 is YDEGEE in the germline V gene. V lost 4 bases to trimming and J lost 0 bases; unmatched junction nucleotides: 3.

J is TRBJ2-3 and V is TRBV6-5; 10 bases match TRBD2. This CDR3 contains 14 residues. The V gene's germline CDR1 is MNHEY and CDR2 SVGAGI. The CDR3 spells CASGLAPSTDTQYF. CDR3 nucleotide sequence: TGTGCGTCGGGACTAGCGCCTAGCACAGATACGCAGTATTTT.

V usage is TRBV9 and J usage is TRBJ2-7; the match to TRBD1 covers 9 bases. The CDR3 totals 19 residues. CDR1 and CDR2 (germline): SGDLS, YYNGEE. After removal of 0 bases from V and 6 bases from J, the junction contained 19 bases not matched to a gene. The CDR3 DNA sequence: TGTGCCAGCAGCGTAGGGTCCGTCGTGTCACGGGACAGGGAAAGCGAGCAGTACTTC. Translated: CASSVGSVVSRDRESEQYF.

This chain links TRBV4-1 with TRBJ2-2; the D gene is possibly TRBD1 (5 bases). CDR1 MGHRA and CDR2 YSYEKL come from the germline V gene. The CDR3 runs 16 residues. V dropped 2 bases and J dropped 7 bases, with 17 bases sitting between them. CDR3 DNA sequence: TGCGCCAGCAGCCAACTGGACATGATCTCGTACGGGGAGCTGTTTTTT. It translates to CASSQLDMISYGELFF.

The chain combines TRBV27 with TRBJ1-5, with TRBD1 as a possible D gene (5 bases). V dropped 4 bases and J dropped 1 base, with 8 bases sitting between them. The CDR3 covers 14 residues. CDR1 and CDR2 (germline): MNHEY, SMNVEV (reference sequence). The CDR3 protein is CASSSRVSNQPQHF. CDR3 sequence (DNA): TGTGCCAGCAGTTCCAGGGTGAGCAATCAGCCCCAGCATTTT.

V usage is TRBV18 and J usage is TRBJ2-6; 11 positions agree with TRBD1. In germline, CDR1 is KGHSH, CDR2 LQKENI. This CDR3 region has 19 residues. The V gene end was trimmed by 4 bases and the J gene end by 0 bases; junction bases not matched to a gene: 8. This chain's CDR3 is CASSLAGTGGSSGANVLTF. In DNA form, the CDR3 reads TGTGCCAGCTCACTTGCCGGGACAGGGGGGAGCTCTGGGGCCAACGTCCTGACTTTC. Looking up the rest from reference TRBV18 and TRBJ2-6 gives the full variable domain: NAGVMQNPRHLVRRRGQEARLRCSPMKGHSHVYWYRQLPEEGLKFMVYLQKENIIDESGMPKERFSAEFPKEGPSILRIQQVVRGDSAAYFCASSLAGTGGSSGANVLTFGAGSRLTVL.

This clone was counted between two and nine times. V is TRBV5-6 and J is TRBJ2-2, with 8 nucleotides matching TRBD2. The CDR3 runs 16 residues. The trim removed 0 bases at V and 4 bases at J, leaving 5 bases unmatched. In germline, CDR1 is SGHDT, CDR2 YYEEEE. CDR3: CASSLDGTSITGELFF. CDR3 bases: TGTGCCAGCAGCTTGGATGGGACTAGTATCACCGGGGAGCTGTTTTTT.

CDR3 protein: CASSSFGTANNEQFF. The CDR3 coding sequence is TGTGCCAGCAGCTCCTTCGGGACAGCTAACAATGAGCAGTTCTTC. The rearrangement uses TRBV7-9 and TRBJ2-1; 7 bases fit TRBD1. The CDR3 is made up of 15 amino acids. Germline V gene data show CDR1 as SEHNR and CDR2 as FQNEAQ (reference sequence). V shed 4 bases, J shed 5 bases, and the junction held 8 bases outside the gene matches.

This chain joins TRBV27 and TRBJ1-5; D is unclear. The ends were cut back, 7 bases at V and 2 bases at J, with 12 bases in the middle. Germline lookup yields CDR1 MNHEY and CDR2 SMNVEV (reference sequence). CDR3 length: 14 amino acids. The CDR3 here is CASTVAGGNQPQHF. The DNA of the CDR3 is TGTGCCAGCACCGTGGCGGGTGGCAATCAGCCCCAGCATTTT.

The chain is built from TRBV7-2 and TRBJ2-7; TRBD2 matches at 9 bases. The junction had 12 bases not matched to a gene; V was cut back by 6 bases and J by 6 bases. The CDR3 consists of 15 residues. Germline CDR1 reads SGHTA; CDR2 reads FQGNSA. The CDR3, as DNA: TGTGCCAGCAGGGATAAAATAGCGGGAGTTGGCGAGCAGTACTTC. This codes for CASRDKIAGVGEQYF. The variable domain in full, completed from reference TRBV7-2 and TRBJ2-7, reads GAGVSQSPSNKVTEKGKDVELRCDPISGHTALYWYRQSLGQGLEFLIYFQGNSAPDKSGLPSDRFSAERTGGSVSTLTIQRTQQEDSAVYLCASRDKIAGVGEQYFGPGTRLTVT.

V gene TRBV18 combines with J gene TRBJ2-5; D unresolved. The V end was cut by 2 bases, the J end by 5 bases, with 12 bases between. The V gene's germline CDR1 is KGHSH and CDR2 LQKENI. The length of the CDR3 is 14 residues. This CDR3 is CASSPWVDTETQYF. For the CDR3, the DNA is TGTGCCAGCTCACCATGGGTTGACACGGAGACCCAGTACTTC.